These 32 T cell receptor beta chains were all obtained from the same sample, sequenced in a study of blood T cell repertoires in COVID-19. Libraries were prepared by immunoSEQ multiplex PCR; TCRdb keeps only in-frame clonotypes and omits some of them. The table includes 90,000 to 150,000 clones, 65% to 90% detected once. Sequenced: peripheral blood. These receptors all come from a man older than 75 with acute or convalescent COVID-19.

The CDR3 sequence: CASSMGTGSALETQYF. The CDR3 coding sequence is TGTGCCAGTAGTATGGGGACAGGGTCTGCATTGGAGACCCAGTACTTC. V and J are TRBV19 and TRBJ2-5; 9 nucleotides line up with TRBD1. This CDR3 has 16 amino acids. Germline V lookup: CDR1 LNHDA, CDR2 SQIVND (reference sequence). With 3 bases clipped from V and 5 bases from J, the junction kept 10 bases outside the gene matches.

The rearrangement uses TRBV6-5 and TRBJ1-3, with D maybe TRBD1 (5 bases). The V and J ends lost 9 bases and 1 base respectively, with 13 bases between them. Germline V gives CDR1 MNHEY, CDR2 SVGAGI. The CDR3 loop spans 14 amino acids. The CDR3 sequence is CASSAGGSGNTIYF. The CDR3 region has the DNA TGTGCCAGTTCTGCCGGGGGTTCTGGAAACACCATATATTTT.

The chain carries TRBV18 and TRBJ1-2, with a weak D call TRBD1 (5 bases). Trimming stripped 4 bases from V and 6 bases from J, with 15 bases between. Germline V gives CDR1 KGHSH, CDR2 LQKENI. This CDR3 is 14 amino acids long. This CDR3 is CASSQTEFSNGYTF. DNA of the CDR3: TGTGCCAGCTCACAGACAGAATTTTCGAATGGCTACACCTTC.

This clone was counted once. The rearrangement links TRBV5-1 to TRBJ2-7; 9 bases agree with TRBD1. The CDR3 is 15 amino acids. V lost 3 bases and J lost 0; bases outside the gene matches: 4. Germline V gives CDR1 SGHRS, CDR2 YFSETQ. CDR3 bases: TGCGCCAGCAGCTCGGGACAGGGCAACTCCTACGAGCAGTACTTC. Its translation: CASSSGQGNSYEQYF. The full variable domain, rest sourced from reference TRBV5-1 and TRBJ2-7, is KAGVTQTPRYLIKTRGQQVTLSCSPISGHRSVSWYQQTPGQGLQFLFEYFSETQRNKGNFPGRFSGRQFSNSRSEMNVSTLELGDSALYLCASSSGQGNSYEQYFGPGTRLTVT.

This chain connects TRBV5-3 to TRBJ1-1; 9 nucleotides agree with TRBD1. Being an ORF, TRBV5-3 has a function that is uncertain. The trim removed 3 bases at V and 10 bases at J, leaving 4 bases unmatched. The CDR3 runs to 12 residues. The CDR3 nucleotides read TGTGCCAGAAGCTATGGGACAGGGCGAGCTTTCTTT. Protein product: CARSYGTGRAFF.

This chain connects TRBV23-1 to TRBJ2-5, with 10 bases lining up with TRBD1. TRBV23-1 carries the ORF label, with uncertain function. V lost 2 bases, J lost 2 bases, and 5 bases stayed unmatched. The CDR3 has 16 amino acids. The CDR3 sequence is CASSQSDRGQQETQYF. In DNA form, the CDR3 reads TGCGCCAGCAGTCAAAGCGACAGGGGGCAGCAAGAGACCCAGTACTTC.

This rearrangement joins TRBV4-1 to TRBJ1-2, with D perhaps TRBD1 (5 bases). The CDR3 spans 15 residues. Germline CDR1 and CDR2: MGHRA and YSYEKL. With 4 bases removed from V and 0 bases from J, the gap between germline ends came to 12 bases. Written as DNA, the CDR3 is TGCGCCAGCAGCCCCGGACACCAAGCTAACTATGGCTACACCTTC. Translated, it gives CASSPGHQANYGYTF.

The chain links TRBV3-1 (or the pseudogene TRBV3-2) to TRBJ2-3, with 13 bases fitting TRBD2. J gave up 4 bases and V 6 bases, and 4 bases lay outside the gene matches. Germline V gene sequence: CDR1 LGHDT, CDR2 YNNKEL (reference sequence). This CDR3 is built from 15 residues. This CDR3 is CASRGTSGAADTQYF. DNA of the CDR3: TGTGCCAGCAGGGGGACTAGCGGGGCGGCAGATACGCAGTATTTT.

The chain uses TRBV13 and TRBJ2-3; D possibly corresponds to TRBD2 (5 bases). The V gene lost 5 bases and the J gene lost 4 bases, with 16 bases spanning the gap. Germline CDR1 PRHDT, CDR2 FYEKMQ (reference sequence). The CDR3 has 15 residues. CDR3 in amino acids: CASSAVWSGADTQYF. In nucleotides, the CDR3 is TGTGCCAGCAGCGCCGTGTGGTCCGGGGCAGATACGCAGTATTTT.

The DNA of the CDR3 is TGTGCCACTCGCATGGAGGGGGCGGCCGCTAACTATGGCTACACCTTC. This translates into CATRMEGAAANYGYTF. The chain joins TRBV19 to TRBJ1-2; 7 bases match TRBD1. The CDR3 extends over 16 amino acids. Germline lookup yields CDR1 LNHDA and CDR2 SQIVND (reference sequence). J gave up 0 bases and V 10 bases, and 14 bases lay outside the gene matches.

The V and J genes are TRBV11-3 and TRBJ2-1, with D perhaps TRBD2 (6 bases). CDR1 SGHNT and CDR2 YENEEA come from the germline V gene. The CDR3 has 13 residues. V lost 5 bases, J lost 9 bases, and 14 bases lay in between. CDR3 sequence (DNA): TGTGCCAGCAGCCCGTCTCGGGGAGGTGAGCAGTTCTTC. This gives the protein CASSPSRGGEQFF.

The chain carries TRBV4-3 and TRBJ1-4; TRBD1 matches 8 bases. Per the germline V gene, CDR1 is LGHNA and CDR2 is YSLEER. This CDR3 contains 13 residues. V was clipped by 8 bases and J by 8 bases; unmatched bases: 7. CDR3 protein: CASGSDRGEKLFF. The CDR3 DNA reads TGCGCCAGCGGGAGTGACAGGGGCGAAAAACTGTTTTTT.

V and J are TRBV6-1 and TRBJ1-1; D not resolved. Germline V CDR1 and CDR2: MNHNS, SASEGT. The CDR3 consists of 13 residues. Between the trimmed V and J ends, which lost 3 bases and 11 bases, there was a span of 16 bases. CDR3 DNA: TGTGCCAGCAGTGAGGTCGCAAGGAGGACGGCTTTCTTT. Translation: CASSEVARRTAFF.

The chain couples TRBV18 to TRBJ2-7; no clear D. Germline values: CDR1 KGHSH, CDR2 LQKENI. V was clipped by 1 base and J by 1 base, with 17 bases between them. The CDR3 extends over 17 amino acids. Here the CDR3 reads CASSPRLGSKTSYEQYF. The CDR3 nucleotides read TGTGCCAGCTCACCACGTCTGGGTAGCAAAACATCCTACGAGCAGTACTTC.

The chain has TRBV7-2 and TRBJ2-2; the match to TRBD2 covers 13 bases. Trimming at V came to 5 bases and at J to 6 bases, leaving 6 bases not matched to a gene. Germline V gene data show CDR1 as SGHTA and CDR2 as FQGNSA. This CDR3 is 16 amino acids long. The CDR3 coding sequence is TGTGCCAGCAGCCGCAGGACTAGCGGGGGCCCCGGGGAGCTGTTTTTT. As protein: CASSRRTSGGPGELFF.

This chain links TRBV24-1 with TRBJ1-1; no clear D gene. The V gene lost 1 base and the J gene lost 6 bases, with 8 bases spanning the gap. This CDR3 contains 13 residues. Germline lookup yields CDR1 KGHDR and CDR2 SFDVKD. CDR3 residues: CATSDFGSAEAFF. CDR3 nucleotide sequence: TGTGCCACCAGTGATTTTGGCAGCGCTGAAGCTTTCTTT.

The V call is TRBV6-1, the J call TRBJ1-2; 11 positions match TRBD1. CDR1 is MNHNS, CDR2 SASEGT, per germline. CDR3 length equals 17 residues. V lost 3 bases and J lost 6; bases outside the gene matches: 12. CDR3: CASSDGWTGGGRNGYTF. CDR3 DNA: TGTGCCAGCAGTGACGGATGGACAGGGGGCGGGAGGAATGGCTACACCTTC.

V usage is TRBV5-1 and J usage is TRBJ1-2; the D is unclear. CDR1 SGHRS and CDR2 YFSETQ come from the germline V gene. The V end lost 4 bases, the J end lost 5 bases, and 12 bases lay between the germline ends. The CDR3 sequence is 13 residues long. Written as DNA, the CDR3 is TGCGCCAGCAGCCCTGCCACGGGATATGGCTACACCTTC. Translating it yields CASSPATGYGYTF.

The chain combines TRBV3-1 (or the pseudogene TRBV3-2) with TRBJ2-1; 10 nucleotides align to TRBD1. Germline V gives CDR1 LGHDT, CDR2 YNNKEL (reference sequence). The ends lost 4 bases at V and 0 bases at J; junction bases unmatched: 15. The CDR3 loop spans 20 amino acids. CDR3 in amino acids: CASSPKAGQGIFSSYNEQFF. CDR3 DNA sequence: TGTGCCAGCAGCCCAAAAGCGGGACAGGGGATTTTTAGCTCCTACAATGAGCAGTTCTTC.

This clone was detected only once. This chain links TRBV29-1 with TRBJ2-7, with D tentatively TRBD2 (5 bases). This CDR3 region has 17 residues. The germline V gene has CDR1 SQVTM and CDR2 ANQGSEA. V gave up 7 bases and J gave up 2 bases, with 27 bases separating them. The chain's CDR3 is CSALASRVSGWAYEQYF. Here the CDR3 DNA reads TGCAGCGCCCTAGCATCTCGGGTGTCGGGATGGGCCTACGAGCAGTACTTC.

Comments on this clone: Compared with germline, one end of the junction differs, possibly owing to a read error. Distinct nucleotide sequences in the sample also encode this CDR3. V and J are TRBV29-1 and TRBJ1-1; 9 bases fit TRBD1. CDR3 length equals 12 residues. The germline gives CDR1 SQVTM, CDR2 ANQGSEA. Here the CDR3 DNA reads TGCAGCGTGGACAGGGGCAACACCGAAGCTTTCTTT. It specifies CSVDRGNTEAFF.

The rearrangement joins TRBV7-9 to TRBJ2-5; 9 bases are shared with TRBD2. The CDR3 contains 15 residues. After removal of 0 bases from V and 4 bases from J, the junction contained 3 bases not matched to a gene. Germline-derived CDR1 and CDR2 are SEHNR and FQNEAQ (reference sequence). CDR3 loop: CASSLASGGGETQYF. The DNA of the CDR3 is TGTGCCAGCAGCTTAGCTAGCGGGGGTGGAGAGACCCAGTACTTC. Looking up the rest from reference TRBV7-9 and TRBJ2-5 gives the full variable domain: DTGVSQNPRHKITKRGQNVTFRCDPISEHNRLYWYRQTLGQGPEFLTYFQNEAQLEKSRLLSDRFSAERPKGSFSTLEIQRTEQGDSAMYLCASSLASGGGETQYFGPGTRLLVL.

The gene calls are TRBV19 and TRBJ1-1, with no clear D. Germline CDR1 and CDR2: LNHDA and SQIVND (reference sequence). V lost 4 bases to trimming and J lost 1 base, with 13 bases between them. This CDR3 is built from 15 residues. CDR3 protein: CASSSQQSGNTEAFF. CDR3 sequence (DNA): TGTGCCAGTAGTAGTCAACAATCGGGGAACACTGAAGCTTTCTTT.

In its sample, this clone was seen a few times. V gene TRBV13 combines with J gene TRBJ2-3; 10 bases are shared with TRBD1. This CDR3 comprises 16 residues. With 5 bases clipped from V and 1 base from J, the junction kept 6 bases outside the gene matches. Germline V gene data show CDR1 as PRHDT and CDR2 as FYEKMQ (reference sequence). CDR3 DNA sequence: TGTGCCAGCAGCCAAAGACAGGGGGCCGGCACAGATACGCAGTATTTT. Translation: CASSQRQGAGTDTQYF.

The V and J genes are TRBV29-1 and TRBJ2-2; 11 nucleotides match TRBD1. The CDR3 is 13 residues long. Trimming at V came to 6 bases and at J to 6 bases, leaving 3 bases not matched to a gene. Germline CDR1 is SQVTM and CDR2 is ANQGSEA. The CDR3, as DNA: TGCAGCGTCGGGACAGGGGGGGCCGGGGAGCTGTTTTTT. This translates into CSVGTGGAGELFF.

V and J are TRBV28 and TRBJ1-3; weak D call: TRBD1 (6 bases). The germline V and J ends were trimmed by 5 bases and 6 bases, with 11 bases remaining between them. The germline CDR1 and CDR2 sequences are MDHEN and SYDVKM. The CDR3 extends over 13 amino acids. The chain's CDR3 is CASSVTGLNTIYF. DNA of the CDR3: TGTGCCAGCAGTGTGACAGGATTAAACACCATATATTTT.

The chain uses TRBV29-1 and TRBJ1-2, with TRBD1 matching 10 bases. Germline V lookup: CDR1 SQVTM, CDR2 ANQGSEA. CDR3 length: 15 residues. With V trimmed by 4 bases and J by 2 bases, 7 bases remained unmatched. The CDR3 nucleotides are TGCAGCGTTGTAGGAGGGGACAGGGGAAACTATGGCTACACCTTC. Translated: CSVVGGDRGNYGYTF.

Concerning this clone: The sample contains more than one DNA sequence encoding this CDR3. In DNA form, the CDR3 reads TGTGCCACCAGCAGGCAGGGAAGTGGGACCCAGTACTTC. This sequence encodes CATSRQGSGTQYF. The J gene is TRBJ2-5, the V gene TRBV24-1; D perhaps matches TRBD1 (5 bases). The CDR3 runs 13 residues. V gave up 7 bases and J gave up 7 bases, with 15 bases separating them. Germline V CDR1 and CDR2: KGHDR, SFDVKD.

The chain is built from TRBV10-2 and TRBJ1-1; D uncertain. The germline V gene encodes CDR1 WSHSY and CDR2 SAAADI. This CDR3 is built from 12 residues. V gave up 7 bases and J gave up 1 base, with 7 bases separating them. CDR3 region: CASKDWNTEAFF. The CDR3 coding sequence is TGCGCCAGCAAAGACTGGAACACTGAAGCTTTCTTT.

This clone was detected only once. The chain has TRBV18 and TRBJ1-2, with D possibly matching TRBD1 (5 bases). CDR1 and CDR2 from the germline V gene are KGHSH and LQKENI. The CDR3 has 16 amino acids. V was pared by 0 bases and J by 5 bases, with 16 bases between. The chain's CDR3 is CASSPPTQGGFYGYTF. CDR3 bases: TGTGCCAGCTCACCACCGACCCAGGGTGGTTTTTATGGCTACACCTTC.

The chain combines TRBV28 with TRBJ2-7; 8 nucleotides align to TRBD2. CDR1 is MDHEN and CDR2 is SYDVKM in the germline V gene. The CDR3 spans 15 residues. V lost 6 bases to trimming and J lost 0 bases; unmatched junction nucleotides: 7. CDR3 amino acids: CASSRSGSSSYEQYF. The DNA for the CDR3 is TGTGCCAGCAGCAGGAGCGGGAGTAGCTCCTACGAGCAGTACTTC. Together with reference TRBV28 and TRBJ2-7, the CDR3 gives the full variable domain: DVKVTQSSRYLVKRTGEKVFLECVQDMDHENMFWYRQDPGLGLRLIYFSYDVKMKEKGDIPEGYSVSREKKERFSLILESASTNQTSMYLCASSRSGSSSYEQYFGPGTRLTVT.

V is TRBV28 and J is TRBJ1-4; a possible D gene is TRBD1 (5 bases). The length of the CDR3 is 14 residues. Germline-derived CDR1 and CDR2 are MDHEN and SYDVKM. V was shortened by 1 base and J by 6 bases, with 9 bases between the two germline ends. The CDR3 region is CASSLLGEDEKLFF. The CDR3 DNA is TGTGCCAGCAGTTTATTGGGGGAGGATGAAAAACTGTTTTTT.